The rows below give T cell receptor beta chains drawn from one sample of a study of T cells after yellow fever vaccination. TCRdb itself ran the 5' RACE reads through MiXCR, one entry per CDR3 protein. The data contain 120,000 or so distinct CDR3 sequences, around 7.2% of them singletons. The specimen was CD4+ T cells sorted from PBMCs, collected 35 to 50 days after the first yellow fever vaccination. These receptors all stem from a man aged 18 to 29 who received the YFV17D yellow fever vaccine. Both conserved end residues are part of each CDR3. Fields, in order: clone size, V gene, D gene, J gene, CDR3 protein, CDR3 DNA. The D gene is left open where the match is weak. Some rows mark clone size as missing; the rest say once, few, many or name a class of expanded clone.

abundance: many
v_gene: TRBV6-1
d_gene: .
j_gene: TRBJ1-4
CDR3aa: CASSPWGGATNEKLFF
CDR3nt: TGTGCCAGCAGTCCTTGGGGGGGTGCAACTAATGAAAAACTGTTTTTT

abundance: many
v_gene: TRBV29-1
d_gene: TRBD1
j_gene: TRBJ2-3
CDR3aa: CSVAFGTGGPDTQYF
CDR3nt: TGCAGCGTTGCCTTCGGGACAGGGGGCCCGGATACGCAGTATTTT

abundance: .
v_gene: TRBV4-1
d_gene: .
j_gene: TRBJ2-5
CDR3aa: CASSQGPGGPLQETQYF
CDR3nt: TGCGCCAGCAGCCAAGGCCCCGGGGGGCCCCTCCAAGAGACCCAGTACTTC

abundance: many
v_gene: TRBV7-2
d_gene: TRBD1
j_gene: TRBJ1-2
CDR3aa: CASSITGTGSSGYTF
CDR3nt: TGTGCCAGCAGCATAACCGGGACAGGGTCAAGTGGCTACACCTTC

abundance: many
v_gene: TRBV6-1
d_gene: .
j_gene: TRBJ1-2
CDR3aa: CASRNSYYYGYTF
CDR3nt: TGTGCCAGCAGGAACAGCTACTACTATGGCTACACCTTC

abundance: few
v_gene: TRBV3-1
d_gene: .
j_gene: TRBJ2-1
CDR3aa: CASSQDWGRHSTSSYNEQFF
CDR3nt: TGTGCCAGCAGCCAAGATTGGGGGCGACATTCGACTAGCTCCTACAATGAGCAGTTCTTC

abundance: few
v_gene: TRBV27
d_gene: TRBD2
j_gene: TRBJ2-3
CDR3aa: CASSRSGGPSTDTQYF
CDR3nt: TGTGCCAGCAGTCGTAGCGGGGGACCTAGCACAGATACGCAGTATTTT

abundance: .
v_gene: TRBV5-1
d_gene: .
j_gene: TRBJ2-3
CDR3aa: CASRTRASTDTQYF
CDR3nt: TGCGCCAGCAGGACAAGGGCGAGCACAGATACGCAGTATTTT

abundance: many
v_gene: TRBV20-1
d_gene: TRBD2
j_gene: TRBJ2-3
CDR3aa: CSARTSGGLGDTQYF
CDR3nt: TGCAGTGCTAGGACTAGCGGGGGGTTGGGGGATACGCAGTATTTT

abundance: many
v_gene: TRBV7-8
d_gene: TRBD2
j_gene: TRBJ2-3
CDR3aa: CASSLDGGGTDTQYF
CDR3nt: TGTGCCAGCAGCTTAGACGGGGGGGGCACAGATACGCAGTATTTT

abundance: many
v_gene: TRBV15
d_gene: .
j_gene: TRBJ1-1
CDR3aa: CATSRDVEGAFF
CDR3nt: TGTGCCACCAGCAGAGATGTCGAGGGAGCTTTCTTT

abundance: many
v_gene: TRBV7-2
d_gene: TRBD2
j_gene: TRBJ2-7
CDR3aa: CASSSAGGPYEQYF
CDR3nt: TGTGCCAGCAGCTCAGCGGGGGGACCCTACGAGCAGTACTTC

abundance: .
v_gene: TRBV7-2
d_gene: .
j_gene: TRBJ2-7
CDR3aa: CASSLGLLLELTYEQYF
CDR3nt: TGTGCCAGCAGCTTAGGCCTCCTTCTCGAGCTTACCTACGAGCAGTACTTC

abundance: many
v_gene: TRBV2
d_gene: .
j_gene: TRBJ2-3
CDR3aa: CASSGVGDTGDTQYF
CDR3nt: TGTGCCAGCAGTGGGGTTGGGGACACCGGGGATACGCAGTATTTT

abundance: few
v_gene: TRBV6-1
d_gene: TRBD2
j_gene: TRBJ2-3
CDR3aa: CASSPLAGATDTQYF
CDR3nt: TGTGCCAGCAGTCCCCTAGCGGGGGCCACAGATACGCAGTATTTT

abundance: many
v_gene: TRBV7-9
d_gene: TRBD2
j_gene: TRBJ2-2
CDR3aa: CASSLSGGANTGELFF
CDR3nt: TGTGCCAGCAGCTTAAGCGGGGGGGCGAACACCGGGGAGCTGTTTTTT

abundance: many
v_gene: TRBV7-2
d_gene: .
j_gene: TRBJ2-5
CDR3aa: CASSLLRDATLVETQYF
CDR3nt: TGTGCCAGCAGCTTGCTCCGGGACGCGACTCTGGTGGAGACCCAGTACTTC

abundance: .
v_gene: TRBV10-3
d_gene: TRBD1
j_gene: TRBJ2-7
CDR3aa: CATGQGVNEQYF
CDR3nt: TGTGCCACCGGACAGGGAGTCAACGAGCAGTACTTC

abundance: many
v_gene: TRBV20-1
d_gene: .
j_gene: TRBJ2-3
CDR3aa: CSAKQSTQYF
CDR3nt: TGCAGTGCTAAGCAGAGTACGCAGTATTTT

abundance: many
v_gene: TRBV28
d_gene: .
j_gene: TRBJ2-5
CDR3aa: CASSIGTSTKETQYF
CDR3nt: TGTGCCAGCAGCATCGGAACGTCTACGAAAGAGACCCAGTACTTC

abundance: many
v_gene: TRBV4-2
d_gene: .
j_gene: TRBJ2-1
CDR3aa: CASSQFGRHNEQFF
CDR3nt: TGTGCCAGCAGCCAATTTGGTAGGCACAATGAGCAGTTCTTC

abundance: few
v_gene: TRBV4-2
d_gene: .
j_gene: TRBJ2-5
CDR3aa: CASSRGDEAGQETQYF
CDR3nt: TGTGCCAGCAGCCGGGGAGACGAGGCGGGGCAAGAGACCCAGTACTTC

abundance: many
v_gene: TRBV7-2
d_gene: .
j_gene: TRBJ2-3
CDR3aa: CASSLAPSGDTQYF
CDR3nt: TGTGCCAGCAGCTTAGCCCCCTCAGGAGATACGCAGTATTTT

abundance: many
v_gene: TRBV7-9
d_gene: .
j_gene: TRBJ1-6
CDR3aa: CASSLDVASPLHF
CDR3nt: TGTGCCAGCAGCTTGGACGTAGCTTCACCCCTCCACTTT

abundance: many
v_gene: TRBV5-1
d_gene: TRBD1
j_gene: TRBJ2-4
CDR3aa: CASSTGEGTVDIQYF
CDR3nt: TGCGCCAGCAGCACAGGGGAAGGGACGGTGGACATTCAGTACTTC

abundance: many
v_gene: TRBV9
d_gene: TRBD2
j_gene: TRBJ2-7
CDR3aa: CASSVDGGGVEQYF
CDR3nt: TGTGCCAGCAGCGTAGATGGCGGGGGGGTCGAGCAGTACTTC

abundance: many
v_gene: TRBV4-3
d_gene: .
j_gene: TRBJ2-1
CDR3aa: CASSQDWGASNEQFF
CDR3nt: TGCGCCAGCAGCCAAGACTGGGGGGCTTCCAATGAGCAGTTCTTC

abundance: .
v_gene: TRBV10-1
d_gene: .
j_gene: TRBJ2-2
CDR3aa: CASTTGELFF
CDR3nt: TGCGCCAGCACGACCGGGGAGCTGTTTTTT

abundance: many
v_gene: TRBV6-5
d_gene: .
j_gene: TRBJ2-7
CDR3aa: CASSRHRKEQYF
CDR3nt: TGTGCCAGCAGCAGGCACAGAAAAGAGCAGTACTTC

abundance: few
v_gene: TRBV5-4
d_gene: TRBD1
j_gene: TRBJ1-3
CDR3aa: CASSLPQGAFRNTIYF
CDR3nt: TGTGCCAGCAGCTTGCCTCAGGGGGCGTTTAGAAACACCATATATTTT

abundance: many
v_gene: TRBV28
d_gene: .
j_gene: TRBJ1-5
CDR3aa: CASSLGGFQPQHF
CDR3nt: TGTGCCAGCAGTTTAGGGGGCTTTCAGCCCCAGCATTTT

abundance: few
v_gene: TRBV9
d_gene: TRBD1
j_gene: TRBJ2-3
CDR3aa: CASSATGTGSVDTQYF
CDR3nt: TGTGCCAGCAGCGCTACCGGGACAGGGTCGGTAGATACGCAGTATTTT

abundance: many
v_gene: TRBV7-2
d_gene: .
j_gene: TRBJ1-5
CDR3aa: CASSLGEGQPQHF
CDR3nt: TGTGCCAGCAGCTTGGGGGAGGGTCAGCCCCAGCATTTT

abundance: many
v_gene: TRBV6-4
d_gene: .
j_gene: TRBJ1-2
CDR3aa: CASSETGNYGYTF
CDR3nt: TGTGCCAGCAGTGAAACAGGGAACTATGGCTACACCTTC

abundance: .
v_gene: TRBV12-3/TRBV12-4
d_gene: .
j_gene: TRBJ1-1
CDR3aa: CASSWDGSEAFF
CDR3nt: TGTGCCAGCAGTTGGGACGGGTCTGAAGCTTTCTTT

abundance: many
v_gene: TRBV11-2
d_gene: TRBD1
j_gene: TRBJ2-5
CDR3aa: CASSRGRTGFQYF
CDR3nt: TGTGCCAGCAGCCGGGGGAGGACAGGGTTTCAGTACTTC

abundance: .
v_gene: TRBV6-5
d_gene: TRBD1
j_gene: TRBJ1-3
CDR3aa: CASSYSMSGGSGNTIYF
CDR3nt: TGTGCCAGCAGTTACTCGATGTCAGGGGGCTCTGGAAACACCATATATTTT

abundance: many
v_gene: TRBV29-1
d_gene: .
j_gene: TRBJ1-1
CDR3aa: CSVAPGWGMNTEAFF
CDR3nt: TGCAGCGTTGCACCGGGTTGGGGGATGAACACTGAAGCTTTCTTT

abundance: many
v_gene: TRBV5-1
d_gene: .
j_gene: TRBJ2-2
CDR3aa: CASSLGATNTGELFF
CDR3nt: TGCGCCAGCAGCTTAGGGGCCACGAACACCGGGGAGCTGTTTTTT

abundance: many
v_gene: TRBV4-2
d_gene: .
j_gene: TRBJ1-3
CDR3aa: CASSQQGPYGNTIYF
CDR3nt: TGTGCCAGCAGCCAACAGGGGCCCTATGGAAACACCATATATTTT

abundance: many
v_gene: TRBV12-3/TRBV12-4
d_gene: .
j_gene: TRBJ1-5
CDR3aa: CASSLAGGAYQPQHF
CDR3nt: TGTGCCAGCAGTTTAGCGGGGGGCGCTTACCAGCCCCAGCATTTT

abundance: many
v_gene: TRBV10-2
d_gene: .
j_gene: TRBJ2-7
CDR3aa: CASSDHGRLDEQYF
CDR3nt: TGCGCCAGCAGTGATCACGGACGCCTTGACGAGCAGTACTTC

abundance: many
v_gene: TRBV27
d_gene: .
j_gene: TRBJ2-3
CDR3aa: CASSYADRFYTDTQYF
CDR3nt: TGTGCCAGCAGTTACGCCGACAGGTTCTATACAGATACGCAGTATTTT

abundance: .
v_gene: TRBV7-2
d_gene: .
j_gene: TRBJ1-6
CDR3aa: CASRPSRYNSPLHF
CDR3nt: TGTGCCAGCAGGCCCTCACGTTATAATTCACCCCTCCACTTT

abundance: .
v_gene: TRBV7-2
d_gene: .
j_gene: TRBJ1-6
CDR3aa: CASSSDFGGYNSPLHF
CDR3nt: TGTGCCAGCAGCTCCGATTTCGGGGGCTATAATTCACCCCTCCACTTT

abundance: few
v_gene: TRBV29-1
d_gene: .
j_gene: TRBJ1-5
CDR3aa: CSVQDANQPQHF
CDR3nt: TGCAGCGTTCAGGATGCCAATCAGCCCCAGCATTTT

abundance: few
v_gene: TRBV5-1
d_gene: .
j_gene: TRBJ1-6
CDR3aa: CASRSGPSESPLHF
CDR3nt: TGCGCCAGCAGATCTGGACCTTCAGAATCACCCCTCCACTTT

abundance: many
v_gene: TRBV6-1
d_gene: .
j_gene: TRBJ2-3
CDR3aa: CASTSGPGTDTQYF
CDR3nt: TGTGCCAGCACCTCTGGCCCGGGCACAGATACGCAGTATTTT